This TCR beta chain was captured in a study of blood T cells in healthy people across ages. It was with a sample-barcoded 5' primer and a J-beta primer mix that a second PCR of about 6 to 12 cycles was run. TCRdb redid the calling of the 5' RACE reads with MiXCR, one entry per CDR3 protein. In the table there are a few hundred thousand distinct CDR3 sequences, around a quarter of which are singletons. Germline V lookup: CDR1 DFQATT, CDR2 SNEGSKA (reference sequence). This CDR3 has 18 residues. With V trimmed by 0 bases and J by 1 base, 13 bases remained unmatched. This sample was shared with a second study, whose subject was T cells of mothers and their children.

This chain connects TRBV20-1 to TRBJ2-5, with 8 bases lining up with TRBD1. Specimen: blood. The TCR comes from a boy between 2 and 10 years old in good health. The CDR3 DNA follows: TGCAGTGCTAGAGATTTTCGAAAATTGGGGACAGGCCAAGAGACCCAGTACTTC. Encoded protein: CSARDFRKLGTGQETQYF.